This is a list of T cell receptor beta chains from one sample in a study of T cell changes during pregnancy in multiple sclerosis. Data came from immunoSEQ multiplex PCR; TCRdb stores just in-frame clones and leaves some out. The sample carries some 74,000 clones, approximately 92% recorded once. Sequencing used peripheral blood, obtained before pregnancy. The receptors derive from a female donor with multiple sclerosis, enrolled in a pregnancy study. Each CDR3 is given with its conserved first and last residue. A D gene is named only where the DNA matches it firmly. Clone size is not always given. Where it is, it says once, few, many or a class for expanded clones.

clone_size	v_call	d_call	j_call	cdr3_aa	cdr3_nt
-	TRBV29-1	TRBD2	TRBJ2-2	CSVVTGTSFGELFF	TGCAGCGTTGTAACCGGGACTAGTTTCGGGGAGCTGTTTTTT
-	TRBV4-1	TRBD2	TRBJ2-1	CASSPGTSGYNEQFF	TGCGCCAGCAGCCCGGGGACTAGCGGATACAATGAGCAGTTCTTC
-	TRBV19	TRBD2	TRBJ2-3	CASSILGTSGYTDTQYF	TGTGCCAGTAGTATCCTGGGGACTAGCGGATACACAGATACGCAGTATTTT
-	TRBV25-1	TRBD1	TRBJ2-7	CASSDRGQGVYEQYF	TGTGCCAGCAGTGATCGTGGACAGGGGGTTTACGAGCAGTACTTC
-	TRBV28	-	TRBJ2-7	CASSLQGKFYEQYF	TGTGCCAGCAGTTTGCAGGGCAAGTTCTACGAGCAGTACTTC
-	TRBV4-3	TRBD2	TRBJ2-7	CASSQGPGLAGRQYF	TGCGCCAGCAGCCAAGGCCCGGGACTAGCGGGAAGGCAGTACTTC
-	TRBV5-1	TRBD1	TRBJ2-2	CASNTGQGSTGELFF	TGCGCCAGCAACACCGGACAGGGGTCCACCGGGGAGCTGTTTTTT
-	TRBV5-5	-	TRBJ1-1	CASSLGRQGLAEAFF	TGTGCCAGCAGCTTGGGTCGGCAGGGCCTTGCTGAAGCTTTCTTT
-	TRBV14	-	TRBJ2-3	CASSQEWTGEANFRESTQYF	TGTGCCAGCAGCCAAGAATGGACGGGAGAGGCCAACTTTAGGGAGTCTACGCAGTATTTT
once	TRBV7-9	TRBD1	TRBJ1-2	CASSTTGTAYGYTF	TGTGCCAGCAGTACAACCGGGACAGCCTATGGCTACACCTTC
-	TRBV2	-	TRBJ2-7	CASSDWSGPTYEQYF	TGTGCCAGCAGTGACTGGAGCGGGCCTACCTACGAGCAGTACTTC
-	TRBV7-9	TRBD2	TRBJ2-2	CASSTGLAPGELFF	TGTGCCAGCAGCACGGGACTAGCCCCCGGGGAGCTGTTTTTT
once	TRBV6-1	TRBD2	TRBJ2-2	CASTRREGAGELFF	TGTGCCAGCACCCGGAGGGAGGGAGCCGGGGAGCTGTTTTTT
-	TRBV10-3	TRBD1	TRBJ2-1	CAINILDRGAYNEQFF	TGTGCCATCAATATCCTGGACAGGGGTGCCTACAATGAGCAGTTCTTC
-	TRBV2	TRBD2	TRBJ2-1	CASSDVLAGGLDEQFF	TGTGCCAGCAGTGACGTACTAGCGGGAGGTTTGGATGAGCAGTTCTTC
-	TRBV7-6	-	TRBJ1-1	CASSSGENTEAFF	TGTGCCAGCAGTTCAGGGGAGAACACTGAAGCTTTCTTT
-	TRBV15	TRBD2	TRBJ2-1	CATKHLAGTYNEQFF	TGTGCCACCAAACACCTAGCGGGAACCTACAATGAGCAGTTCTTC
-	TRBV11-2	TRBD1	TRBJ1-4	CASSPRDRVVDEKLFF	TGTGCCAGCAGCCCCCGGGACAGGGTGGTAGATGAAAAACTGTTTTTT
-	TRBV11-2	TRBD2	TRBJ2-1	CASSLEGLAHQYNEQFF	TGTGCCAGCAGCTTAGAGGGACTAGCGCATCAATACAATGAGCAGTTCTTC
-	TRBV9	TRBD2	TRBJ2-7	CASSVGSGTTFFLEQYF	TGTGCCAGCAGCGTAGGGTCGGGGACTACCTTCTTCTTAGAGCAGTACTTC
-	TRBV28	TRBD1	TRBJ1-4	CASSLFDRDYEKLFF	TGTGCCAGCAGTTTATTCGACAGGGATTATGAAAAACTGTTTTTT
-	TRBV23-1	-	TRBJ2-3	CASSQSPGCKSTDTQYF	TGCGCCAGCAGTCAATCCCCAGGCTGCAAAAGCACAGATACGCAGTATTTT
-	TRBV4-3	TRBD2	TRBJ2-7	CASSQVSSGGSYEQYF	TGCGCCAGCAGCCAAGTTTCCTCGGGAGGGTCCTACGAGCAGTACTTC
few	TRBV29-1	TRBD1	TRBJ1-1	CSVEDYRGSEAFF	TGCAGCGTTGAAGATTACAGGGGATCTGAAGCTTTCTTT
-	TRBV7-2	-	TRBJ2-7	CASSLGPAGYEQYF	TGTGCCAGCAGCTTAGGGCCGGCGGGCTACGAGCAGTACTTC